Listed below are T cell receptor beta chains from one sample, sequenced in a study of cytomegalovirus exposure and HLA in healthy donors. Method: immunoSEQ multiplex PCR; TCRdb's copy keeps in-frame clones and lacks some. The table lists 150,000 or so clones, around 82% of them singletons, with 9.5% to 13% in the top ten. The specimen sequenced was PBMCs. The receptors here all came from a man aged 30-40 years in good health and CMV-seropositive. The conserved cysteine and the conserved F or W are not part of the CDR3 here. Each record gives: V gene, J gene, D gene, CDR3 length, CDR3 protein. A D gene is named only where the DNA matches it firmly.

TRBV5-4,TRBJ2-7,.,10,ASSLQGYEQY
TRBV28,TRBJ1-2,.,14,ASSLVHPERSYGYT
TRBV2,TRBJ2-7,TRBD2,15,ASSSGPTSGGKYEQY
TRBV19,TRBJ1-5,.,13,ASSRSRIRNQPQH
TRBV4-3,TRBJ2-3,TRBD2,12,ASSLSGGEDTQY
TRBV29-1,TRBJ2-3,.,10,SVLAGPDTQY
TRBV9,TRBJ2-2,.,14,ASSVVGSGNTGELF
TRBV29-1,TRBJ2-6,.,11,SVASSGANVLT
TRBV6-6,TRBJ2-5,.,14,ASSYRGPSQEGTQY
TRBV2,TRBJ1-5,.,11,ASSLQGYQPQH
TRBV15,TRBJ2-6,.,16,ATSRPQQGLSGANVLT
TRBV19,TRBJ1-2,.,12,ASSSGTSDYGYT
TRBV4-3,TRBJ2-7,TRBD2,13,ASSQDRGDSYEQY
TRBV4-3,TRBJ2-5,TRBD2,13,ASATSGEKGETQY
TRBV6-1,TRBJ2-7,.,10,ASSQMGAAQY
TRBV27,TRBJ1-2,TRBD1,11,ASSPTGGYGYT
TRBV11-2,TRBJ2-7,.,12,ASSFSGGQGEQY
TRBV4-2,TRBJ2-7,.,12,ASSQEDRGYEQY
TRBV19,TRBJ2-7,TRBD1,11,ASRGQGAYEQY
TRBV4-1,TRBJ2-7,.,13,ASSPVAGSSYEQY
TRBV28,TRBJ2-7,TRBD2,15,ASSLGSGGPGTYEQY
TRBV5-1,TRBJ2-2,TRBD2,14,ASSVPGGLNTGELF
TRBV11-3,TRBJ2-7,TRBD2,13,ASSPGGGVLYEQY
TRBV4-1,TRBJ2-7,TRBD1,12,ASSQRTGRYEQY
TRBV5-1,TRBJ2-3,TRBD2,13,ASSLMTSAIDTQY
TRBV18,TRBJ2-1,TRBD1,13,ASSPPGTGYNEQF